This record concerns one T cell receptor beta chain sequence. The target antigen is unknown. These data are taken from a study of Graves' ophthalmopathy and Graves' hyperthyroidism. Study-level results: Ophthalmopathy progression was predicted with 70.59% sensitivity and roughly 74% specificity.

The CDR3 has 13 amino acids. Trimming took 5 bases from V and 6 from J, leaving 11 bases between them. Germline assignment: CDR1 SNHLY and CDR2 FYNNEI. As the template, RNA transcripts were used to amplify TCR beta CDR3 regions. RT-PCR with HTBI primers came first, then second-round multiplex PCR. One entry per CDR3 protein, called by TCRdb with MiXCR from the multiplex PCR reads. In the table there are 500,000 to 800,000 distinct CDR3 sequences, just over 40% of which are singletons. The chain couples TRBV2 to TRBJ1-3; D may be TRBD1 (5 bases). The sequencing input was peripheral blood. This receptor was taken from an adult man with Graves' ophthalmopathy. The CDR3 bases are TGTGCCAGCAGTAGACGGGGGACAAACACCATATATTTT. Translation: CASSRRGTNTIYF.